The 17 T cell receptor beta chains given below trace back to one sample, sequenced in a study of CD8 T cells in Susac syndrome. After extraction with the RNeasy kit, roughly 0.5 to 1 ug of the RNA was reverse transcribed using random hexamers. TCRdb called the immunoSEQ multiplex PCR reads again in MiXCR, with one record for every CDR3 protein. Of 100,000 to 150,000 distinct CDR3 sequences detected, about 92% appear once; the ten largest clones hold more than 0.25%. Material for sequencing was CD8+ T cells from PBMCs. Receptor source: a human donor with multiple sclerosis.

The chain joins TRBV11-2 to TRBJ2-2; TRBD1 aligns across 7 bases. Germline CDR1 is SGHAT and CDR2 is FQNNGV. J lost 0 bases, V lost 0 bases, and 4 bases had no gene match. The CDR3 runs 17 residues. This CDR3 is CASSLDIGTANTGELFF. The CDR3, as DNA: TGTGCCAGCAGCTTAGATATTGGGACAGCGAACACCGGGGAGCTGTTTTTT.

V is TRBV5-4 and J is TRBJ2-3; TRBD1 matches at 9 bases. V lost 0 bases to trimming and J lost 2 bases; unmatched junction nucleotides: 19. Germline loops: CDR1 SGHNT, CDR2 YYREEE (reference sequence). The CDR3 extends over 21 amino acids. CDR3 protein: CASSLAGTGLFLSEITDTQYF. In DNA, the CDR3 is TGTGCCAGCAGCTTGGCCGGGACAGGGTTGTTCCTCTCCGAGATCACAGATACGCAGTATTTT.

This chain joins TRBV4-1 and TRBJ1-1, with D perhaps matching TRBD1 (6 bases). The germline V gene has CDR1 MGHRA and CDR2 YSYEKL. This CDR3 region has 14 residues. Trimming cost V 4 bases and J 1 base, with 10 bases left between them. CDR3 sequence: CASSRTTGNTEAFF. DNA of the CDR3: TGCGCCAGCAGCCGGACGACAGGGAACACTGAAGCTTTCTTT.

The chain combines TRBV7-3 with TRBJ2-7; TRBD1 matches 8 bases. The CDR3 runs to 14 residues. V dropped 5 bases and J dropped 2; count of bases not matched to a gene: 5. Germline V lookup: CDR1 SGHTA, CDR2 FQGTGA. The CDR3: CASSAGTGPYEQYF. As DNA, the CDR3 is TGTGCCAGCAGCGCCGGGACAGGACCCTACGAGCAGTACTTC.

The genes are TRBV27 and TRBJ2-7, with 8 positions matching TRBD1. V shed 3 bases and J 5 bases; nucleotides not matched to a gene: 3. From germline, CDR1 is MNHEY and CDR2 SMNVEV (reference sequence). The CDR3 runs to 13 residues. CDR3 in amino acids: CASSFLGQDEQYF. The CDR3 coding sequence is TGTGCCAGCAGTTTTCTGGGACAGGACGAGCAGTACTTC.

The chain recombines TRBV20-1 with TRBJ1-1, with D perhaps matching TRBD1 (6 bases). Trimming pared 1 base from V and 1 base from J, leaving 10 bases between. CDR3 length: 14 residues. From germline, CDR1 is DFQATT and CDR2 SNEGSKA (reference sequence). CDR3 in amino acids: CSARVGGPNTEAFF. In DNA form, the CDR3 reads TGCAGTGCTAGAGTTGGGGGGCCGAACACTGAAGCTTTCTTT.

DNA of the CDR3: TGTGCCTTCCGGGACAGCGCCTACGAGCAGTACTTC. Its translation: CAFRDSAYEQYF. The J gene is TRBJ2-7, the V gene TRBV2, with 7 nucleotides matching TRBD1. Germline V gene sequence: CDR1 SNHLY, CDR2 FYNNEI. J was trimmed by 2 bases and V by 11 bases; bases with no gene match: 6. The CDR3 length is 12 residues.

The chain joins TRBV4-1 to TRBJ1-2; no reliable D call. From germline, CDR1 is MGHRA and CDR2 YSYEKL. The CDR3 loop spans 14 amino acids. The V end was cut by 1 base, the J end by 5 bases, with 11 bases between. The DNA of the CDR3 is TGCGCCAGCAGCCAAGTGAGGGATCGGTATGGCTACACCTTC. This codes for CASSQVRDRYGYTF.

V and J are TRBV9 and TRBJ2-1, with TRBD2 matching over 9 bases. The CDR3 has 19 residues. The germline V gene encodes CDR1 SGDLS and CDR2 YYNGEE. The V and J ends lost 4 bases and 1 base, in that order; junction bases with no gene match: 15. The CDR3 DNA is TGTGCCAGCAGCACGAGCGGGAGGACGACTTTAGAGTCCTACAATGAGCAGTTCTTC. The encoded protein is CASSTSGRTTLESYNEQFF.

CDR3 region: CASSYPTGENNLNEQFF. The CDR3 nucleotides read TGTGCCAGCAGCTATCCAACAGGGGAAAACAATTTGAATGAGCAGTTCTTC. The J gene is TRBJ2-1, the V gene TRBV7-9; 7 bases fit TRBD1. CDR3 length equals 17 residues. CDR1 is SEHNR, CDR2 FQNEAQ, per germline (reference sequence). The ends lost 4 bases at V and 7 bases at J; junction bases unmatched: 16.

The chain uses TRBV6-4 and TRBJ2-1; 10 bases agree with TRBD1. Germline lookup yields CDR1 MRHNA and CDR2 SNTAGT. This CDR3 has 15 amino acids. With 6 bases clipped from V and 3 bases from J, the junction kept 5 bases outside the gene matches. CDR3 sequence: CASRKTGGFYNEQFF. The CDR3 coding sequence is TGTGCCAGCAGAAAGACAGGGGGCTTCTACAATGAGCAGTTCTTC.

This chain connects TRBV19 to TRBJ2-1; 8 bases are a match to TRBD2. The CDR3 totals 16 residues. Germline values: CDR1 LNHDA, CDR2 SQIVND (reference sequence). V gave up 6 bases and J gave up 1 base; unmatched junction bases: 8. CDR3 in amino acids: CASRSTSEFSYNEQFF. As DNA, the CDR3 is TGTGCCAGTAGGTCGACTAGCGAATTTTCCTACAATGAGCAGTTCTTC.

The genes are TRBV5-5 and TRBJ2-2; no clear D gene. The CDR3 loop spans 17 amino acids. The V end was cut by 7 bases, the J end by 2 bases, with 21 bases between. The germline V gene encodes CDR1 SGHKS and CDR2 YYEKEE (reference sequence). This chain's CDR3 is CASVPGRVPPNTGELFF. Here the CDR3 DNA reads TGTGCCAGCGTCCCCGGCCGGGTACCCCCTAACACCGGGGAGCTGTTTTTT.

J is TRBJ2-1 and V is TRBV7-9, with TRBD2 matching over 10 bases. Trimming at V came to 5 bases and at J to 5 bases, leaving 6 bases not matched to a gene. Germline V lookup: CDR1 SEHNR, CDR2 FQNEAQ (reference sequence). CDR3 length: 15 residues. CDR3 DNA sequence: TGTGCCAGCAGCACCCGACTAGCGGGCAACAATGAGCAGTTCTTC. Amino acid sequence: CASSTRLAGNNEQFF.

This chain links TRBV5-6 with TRBJ2-3; D unresolved. Per germline, CDR1 SGHDT and CDR2 YYEEEE. The CDR3 totals 14 residues. Trimming removed 0 bases from V and 6 bases from J, with 11 bases in between. CDR3: CASSLAGLSDTQYF. The CDR3 DNA reads TGTGCCAGCAGCTTGGCCGGGCTCTCGGATACGCAGTATTTT.

The J gene is TRBJ2-1, the V gene TRBV5-1; 13 bases match TRBD2. Germline-derived CDR1 and CDR2 are SGHRS and YFSETQ. V dropped 4 bases and J dropped 8; count of bases not matched to a gene: 3. The CDR3 has 14 amino acids. CDR3 coding DNA: TGCGCCAGCAGCATAACTAGCGGGAGGGATGAGCAGTTCTTC. Translated, it gives CASSITSGRDEQFF.

V gene TRBV23-1 combines with J gene TRBJ2-7; D is unresolved. TRBV23-1 qualifies as an ORF whose function is uncertain. V was shortened by 2 bases and J by 1 base, with 12 bases between the two germline ends. The CDR3 sequence is 15 residues long. The CDR3 loop reads CASSQIDQASYEQYF. The CDR3, as DNA: TGCGCCAGCAGTCAAATCGATCAGGCTTCCTACGAGCAGTACTTC.